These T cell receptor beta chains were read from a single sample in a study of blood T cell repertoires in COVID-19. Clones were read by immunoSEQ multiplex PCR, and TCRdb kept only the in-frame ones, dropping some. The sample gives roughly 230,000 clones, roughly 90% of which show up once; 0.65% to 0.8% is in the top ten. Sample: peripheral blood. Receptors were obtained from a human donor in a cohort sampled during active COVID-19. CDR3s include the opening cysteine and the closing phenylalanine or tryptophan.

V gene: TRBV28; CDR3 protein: CASSARQGLIIAYEQYF
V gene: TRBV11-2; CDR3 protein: CASSPDYGIAYEQYF
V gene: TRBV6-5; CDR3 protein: CAMTNRFQNEKLFF
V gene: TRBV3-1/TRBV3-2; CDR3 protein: CASSQRDRAGEQYF
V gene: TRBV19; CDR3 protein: CASNHPGVQETQYF
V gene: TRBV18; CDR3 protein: CASSVQGSNTEAFF
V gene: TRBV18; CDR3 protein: CASSQSRDKIIYTF
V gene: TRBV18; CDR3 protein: CASSPPGRGGTEAFF
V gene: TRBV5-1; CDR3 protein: CASSFKQGKPNEQFF
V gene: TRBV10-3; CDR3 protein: CATGTSGAQETQYF
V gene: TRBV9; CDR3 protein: CASSDGGTTLPYEQYF
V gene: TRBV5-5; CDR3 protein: CASSPGPTVTYEQYF
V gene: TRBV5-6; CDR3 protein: CASSSSDRGVEGYTF
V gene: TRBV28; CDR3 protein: CASKAWEVSEAFF
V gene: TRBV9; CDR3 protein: CASTRSADPGDEQFF
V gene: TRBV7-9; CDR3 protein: CASSFFGNYGYTF
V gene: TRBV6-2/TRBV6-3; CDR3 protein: CASSYPTGWTDTQYF
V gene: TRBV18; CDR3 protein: CASSPEGGQPQHF
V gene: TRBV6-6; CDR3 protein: CASRPGHLSGNTIYF
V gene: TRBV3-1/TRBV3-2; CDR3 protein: CASSQGLTSYEQYF
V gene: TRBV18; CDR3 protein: CASSPPQSYEQYF
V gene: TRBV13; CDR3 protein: CASSLDRLGAYEQYF
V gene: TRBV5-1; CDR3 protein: CASSFPRDNLPLRSYEQYF
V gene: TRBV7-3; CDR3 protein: CASSLAGGNTEAFF
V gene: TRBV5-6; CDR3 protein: CASSLRVGEQFF
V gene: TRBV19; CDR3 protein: CASSISVGQYGYTF
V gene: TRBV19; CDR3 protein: CASSHLAGLNNEQFF
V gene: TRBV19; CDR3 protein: CASSITGQDSGYTF
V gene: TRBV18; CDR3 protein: CASSPLPLAGGPTDTQYF
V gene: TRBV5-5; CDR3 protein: CASSPTDYEQYF
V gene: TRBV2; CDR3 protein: CASSVGGARAYEQYF
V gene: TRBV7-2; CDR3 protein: CASSLVGGLAGGSGGFF
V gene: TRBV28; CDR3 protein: CASSVYSSNQPQHF
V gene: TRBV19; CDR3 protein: CASTPDWEPWNTEAFF
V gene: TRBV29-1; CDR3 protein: CSVDTGENYGYTF
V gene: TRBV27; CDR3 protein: CASSAAFGTGNSYEQYF
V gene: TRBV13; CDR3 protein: CASSSRQSPSGRAASYEQYF
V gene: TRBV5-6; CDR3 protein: CASSLGRRAMNTEAFF
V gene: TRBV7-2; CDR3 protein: CASSFSGGTPDEQYF
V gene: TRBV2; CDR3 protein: CASSGGSGENNEQYF
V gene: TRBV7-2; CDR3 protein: CASSLELAGGGEQYF
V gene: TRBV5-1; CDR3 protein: CASSPRWGENGPIYF
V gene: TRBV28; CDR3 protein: CASSQTSGGSYF
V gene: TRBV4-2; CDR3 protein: CASSQESWDRDSGANVLTF
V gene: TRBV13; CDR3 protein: CASSLPSRETQYF
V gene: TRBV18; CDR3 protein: CASSEGQGPPYEQYF
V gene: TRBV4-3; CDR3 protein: CASSHIFRRGTEAFF
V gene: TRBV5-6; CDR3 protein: CASSPTLTSASYEQYF
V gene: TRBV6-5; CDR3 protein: CASPFARKYNEQFF
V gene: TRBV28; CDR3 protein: CASSFRRGPYEQYF
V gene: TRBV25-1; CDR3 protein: CASVGTLSRSGNTIYF
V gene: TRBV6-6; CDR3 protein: CASIPHEYRGNGELFF
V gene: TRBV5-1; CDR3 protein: CASSSGQTGTEAFF